These 16 T cell receptor beta chains were all obtained from the same sample, sequenced in a study of T-cell reconstitution after alpha-beta-depleted transplantation in children. Using unique molecular identifiers, the investigators prepared the TCRbeta library. TCRdb fed the PCR reads into MiXCR, producing one record per CDR3 protein. The top ten hold just under 45% of the sample, which has hundreds of thousands of distinct CDR3 sequences, more than 15% seen once. The specimen was PBMCs, mostly from graft donor cells, collected 360 days after TCRalphabeta/CD19-depleted stem cell transplant. The receptors originated from a male patient aged 2 to 9 who had a stem cell transplant for acute lymphoblastic leukemia, so the T cells may come from the graft donor.

This sequence joins TRBV4-2 and TRBJ2-1; 12 positions agree with TRBD1. This CDR3 has 20 residues. The V gene's germline CDR1 is LGHNA and CDR2 YNFKEQ. Unmatched junction bases numbered 12, after V lost 1 base and J lost 2 bases. CDR3 nucleotide sequence: TGTGCCAGCAGCCAAGCTCCCGGGACAGGGGGCGACCTGACCTACAATGAGCAGTTCTTC. Translating it yields CASSQAPGTGGDLTYNEQFF.

CDR3 sequence (DNA): TGTGCCAGCAGCTTCTCCCGGGACCTCACCGGGGAGCTGTTTTTT. Its translation: CASSFSRDLTGELFF. The J gene is TRBJ2-2, the V gene TRBV7-2; D assignment may be TRBD1 or TRBD2 (5 bases each). The CDR3 has 15 residues. Germline V CDR1 and CDR2: SGHTA, FQGNSA. Trimming took off 3 bases at V and 4 bases at J, with 12 bases between the two ends.

This clonotype was counted many times. V gene TRBV20-1 combines with J gene TRBJ2-7; 8 bases are shared with TRBD2. V was clipped by 5 bases and J by 6 bases; unmatched bases: 12. This CDR3 comprises 14 residues. Germline V CDR1 and CDR2: DFQATT, SNEGSKA (reference sequence). CDR3 protein: CSAGGGLELPEQYF. Here the CDR3 DNA reads TGCAGTGCTGGAGGGGGACTAGAACTGCCCGAGCAGTACTTC.

The rearrangement joins TRBV28 to TRBJ1-1; possibly TRBD1 for D (6 bases). The CDR3 sequence is 13 residues long. Trimming took 3 bases from V and 7 from J, leaving 12 bases between them. CDR1 and CDR2 (germline): MDHEN, SYDVKM. The CDR3 DNA is TGTGCCAGCAGTTTCCTTGGACAGAATGAAGCTTTCTTT. This translates into CASSFLGQNEAFF.

The chain uses TRBV9 and TRBJ1-5, with a tentative D call TRBD1 (6 bases). V lost 0 bases, J lost 5 bases, and 12 bases lay in between. Germline lookup yields CDR1 SGDLS and CDR2 YYNGEE. The CDR3 spans 15 residues. Written as DNA, the CDR3 is TGTGCCAGCAGCGTAGGGGCAGGGGAGCATCAGCCCCAGCATTTT. As protein: CASSVGAGEHQPQHF.

This clonotype has a handful of counts. This sequence joins TRBV12-3 or TRBV12-4 and TRBJ2-2; D gene uncertain. The CDR3 has 12 residues. The V and J ends lost 6 bases and 6 bases respectively, with 8 bases between them. The CDR3 region has the DNA TGTGCCAGCAGCCGACTCGCCGGGGAGCTGTTTTTT. Protein product: CASSRLAGELFF.

This clonotype occurred a few times. The chain combines TRBV6-6 with TRBJ2-1; D is unresolved. V lost 6 bases to trimming and J lost 2 bases, with 5 bases between them. Germline CDR1 reads MNHNY; CDR2 reads SVGAGI (reference sequence). The CDR3 sequence is 12 residues long. This CDR3 reads CASRITYNEQFF. For the CDR3, the DNA is TGTGCCAGCAGAATAACCTACAATGAGCAGTTCTTC.

This clonotype was seen only a few times. The chain combines TRBV15 with TRBJ1-1; D is unclear. CDR1 is LNHNV and CDR2 is YYDKDF in the germline V gene (reference sequence). The CDR3 has 11 residues. V lost 8 bases, J lost 0 bases, and 4 bases lay in between. CDR3 DNA: TGTGCCACCGAGTTGAACACTGAAGCTTTCTTT. Amino acids: CATELNTEAFF.

This clonotype has just a few counts. The V and J genes are TRBV29-1 and TRBJ1-1; D is unresolved. Germline values: CDR1 SQVTM, CDR2 ANQGSEA. The V and J ends lost 7 bases and 3 bases respectively, with 12 bases between them. The CDR3 is 12 amino acids. In DNA, the CDR3 is TGCAGCGGAACAGTCGTGGACACTGAAGCTTTCTTT. Protein product: CSGTVVDTEAFF.

The chain combines TRBV12-3 or TRBV12-4 with TRBJ1-1, with TRBD1 as a possible D gene (5 bases). V lost 9 bases and J lost 5, with 13 bases in between. The CDR3 runs 12 residues. The chain's CDR3 is CASRQKATEAFF. The CDR3 nucleotides are TGTGCCAGTAGACAGAAAGCGACTGAAGCTTTCTTT.

This clonotype was counted at least ten times. This chain joins TRBV7-6 and TRBJ2-2, with 9 bases lining up with TRBD1. J gave up 3 bases and V 5 bases, and 13 bases lay outside the gene matches. Per the germline V gene, CDR1 is SGHVS and CDR2 is FNYEAQ. The CDR3 totals 18 residues. CDR3 in amino acids: CASSLVAGQGYYTGELFF. The CDR3 coding sequence is TGTGCCAGCAGCCTTGTCGCAGGACAGGGGTATTACACCGGGGAGCTGTTTTTT. The full variable domain, its missing parts supplied by reference TRBV7-6 and TRBJ2-2, is GAGVSQSPRYKVTKRGQDVALRCDPISGHVSLYWYRQALGQGPEFLTYFNYEAQQDKSGLPNDRFSAERPEGSISTLTIQRTEQRDSAMYRCASSLVAGQGYYTGELFFGEGSRLTVL.

This clonotype occurred a few times. The chain carries TRBV12-3 or TRBV12-4 and TRBJ2-7; a weak D match, TRBD1 (6 bases). The V gene lost 3 bases and the J gene lost 0 bases, with 18 bases spanning the gap. CDR3 length: 17 residues. In nucleotides, the CDR3 is TGTGCCAGCAGTTTGGGGCAGGGGACACGTATCTCCTACGAGCAGTACTTC. This codes for CASSLGQGTRISYEQYF.

This clonotype was observed a few times. V usage is TRBV5-1 and J usage is TRBJ2-7, with D maybe TRBD1 (7 bases). V was pared by 4 bases and J by 5 bases, with 22 bases between. CDR3 length: 16 amino acids. From germline, CDR1 is SGHRS and CDR2 YFSETQ. CDR3 region: CASSQPKTGRFDEQYF. The CDR3 nucleotides are TGCGCCAGCAGCCAACCCAAGACAGGGAGGTTCGACGAGCAGTACTTC.

This clonotype was counted between two and nine times. The chain uses TRBV7-9 and TRBJ1-1, with TRBD1 as a possible D gene (5 bases). The germline CDR1 and CDR2 sequences are SEHNR and FQNEAQ (reference sequence). The CDR3 consists of 17 residues. The V and J ends lost 3 bases and 2 bases respectively, with 19 bases between them. Here the CDR3 DNA reads TGTGCCAGCAGCTTTGGGACGGGCAGGAAGGGAAACACTGAAGCTTTCTTT. This encodes CASSFGTGRKGNTEAFF.

The chain combines TRBV5-1 with TRBJ1-3, with TRBD1 matching 7 bases. Germline values: CDR1 SGHRS, CDR2 YFSETQ. CDR3 length: 16 amino acids. Trimming removed 4 bases from V and 2 bases from J; junction bases left unmatched: 9. The CDR3 region is CASSARDSETGNTIYF. DNA of the CDR3: TGCGCCAGCAGCGCGAGGGACAGCGAAACTGGAAACACCATATATTTT.

V usage is TRBV11-2 and J usage is TRBJ2-3, with TRBD2 matching over 10 bases. The ends lost 5 bases at V and 3 bases at J; junction bases unmatched: 14. Germline CDR1 and CDR2: SGHAT and FQNNGV. CDR3 length: 18 residues. As DNA, the CDR3 is TGTGCCAGCAGCACACGGACTAGCGGTGTCGGGGAGACAGATACGCAGTATTTT. This sequence encodes CASSTRTSGVGETDTQYF.